These 30 T cell receptor beta chains were all obtained from the same sample, sequenced in a study of T cells in Graves' hyperthyroidism and ophthalmopathy. It was RNA transcripts that yielded the amplified TCR beta CDR3 regions. The HTBI set primed first-round TCR CDR3 RT-PCR. TCRdb itself ran the multiplex PCR reads through MiXCR, one entry per CDR3 protein. Found here are around 690,000 distinct CDR3 sequences, 20% to 25% of them singletons; the top ten hold about 35%. The sequencing sample was made of blood. These receptors came from a young man with Graves' ophthalmopathy.

This clonotype came up many times. The chain employs TRBV11-2 and TRBJ2-5; 15 bases match TRBD2. The CDR3 runs 19 residues. CDR1 is SGHAT, CDR2 FQNNGV, per germline. V lost 5 bases, J lost 3 bases, and 13 bases stayed unmatched. CDR3 nucleotide sequence: TGTGCCAGCAGCGATCGGACTAGCGGGAGGGCGAACAGAAAAGAGACCCAGTACTTC. It translates to CASSDRTSGRANRKETQYF.

The table lists this clonotype with many counts. This chain links TRBV19 with TRBJ1-1; perhaps TRBD1 as D (5 bases). Trimming shortened V by 3 bases and J by 5 bases, and 13 bases separated the two germline ends. This CDR3 has 14 residues. CDR1 and CDR2 from the germline V gene are LNHDA and SQIVND (reference sequence). The CDR3 bases are TGTGCCAGTAGTATTAACACGGGACGTACTGAAGCTTTCTTT. Its translation: CASSINTGRTEAFF. Full variable domain (missing parts from reference TRBV19 and TRBJ1-1): DGGITQSPKYLFRKEGQNVTLSCEQNLNHDAMYWYRQDPGQGLRLIYYSQIVNDFQKGDIAEGYSVSREKKESFPLTVTSAQKNPTAFYLCASSINTGRTEAFFGQGTRLTVV.

This clonotype came up many times. The chain joins TRBV5-1 to TRBJ2-6, with a possible D match to TRBD2 (6 bases). V lost 4 bases and J 1 base, leaving 9 bases between the germline ends. Germline assignment: CDR1 SGHRS and CDR2 YFSETQ. The CDR3 runs 15 residues. CDR3 sequence reads: CASSPAGSGANVLTF. For the CDR3, the DNA is TGCGCCAGCAGCCCGGCGGGGTCTGGGGCCAACGTCCTGACTTTC.

This clonotype showed up many times. V gene TRBV20-1 combines with J gene TRBJ2-2; possibly TRBD1 for D (6 bases). This CDR3 comprises 15 residues. Germline CDR1 DFQATT, CDR2 SNEGSKA (reference sequence). V lost 4 bases, J lost 2 bases, and 14 bases lay in between. The CDR3 coding sequence is TGCAGTGCTAAACTTACAGGGATTAACACCGGGGAGCTGTTTTTT. This sequence encodes CSAKLTGINTGELFF.

The chain carries TRBV27 and TRBJ1-6; D ambiguous. This CDR3 comprises 14 residues. V was cut by 6 bases and J by 5 bases, with 11 bases left in between. Germline assignment: CDR1 MNHEY and CDR2 SMNVEV (reference sequence). This CDR3 is CASSNGVNNSPLHF. The CDR3 DNA reads TGTGCCAGCAGCAACGGGGTAAATAATTCACCCCTCCACTTT.

This clonotype was picked up a small number of times. The chain has TRBV7-8 and TRBJ2-5; TRBD1 agrees at 9 bases. The CDR3 is 18 amino acids. In germline, CDR1 is SGHVS, CDR2 FQNEAQ. With V trimmed by 1 base and J by 5 bases, 14 bases remained unmatched. This CDR3 reads CASSLGARGQGKRETQYF. In DNA, the CDR3 is TGTGCCAGCAGCTTAGGGGCTAGGGGACAGGGCAAGAGGGAGACCCAGTACTTC. The whole variable domain, remainder taken from reference TRBV7-8 and TRBJ2-5, is GAGVSQSPRYKVAKRGQDVALRCDPISGHVSLFWYQQALGQGPEFLTYFQNEAQLDKSGLPSDRFFAERPEGSVSTLKIQRTQQEDSAVYLCASSLGARGQGKRETQYFGPGTRLLVL.

This clonotype was observed many times. The rearrangement uses TRBV5-1 and TRBJ2-1; 10 bases align to TRBD2. The CDR3 extends over 18 amino acids. The V segment lost 0 bases and the J segment 5 bases; nucleotides outside the gene matches: 11. Germline CDR1 is SGHRS and CDR2 is YFSETQ. CDR3 protein: CASSLGGSGRLMDNEQFF. For the CDR3, the DNA is TGCGCCAGCAGCTTGGGGGGTAGCGGGAGGCTGATGGACAATGAGCAGTTCTTC. Full variable domain (outside the CDR3, taken from reference TRBV5-1 and TRBJ2-1): KAGVTQTPRYLIKTRGQQVTLSCSPISGHRSVSWYQQTPGQGLQFLFEYFSETQRNKGNFPGRFSGRQFSNSRSEMNVSTLELGDSALYLCASSLGGSGRLMDNEQFFGPGTRLTVL.

This clonotype was counted many times. CDR3 residues: CAWSSGTGEADTQYF. DNA for the CDR3: TGTGCCTGGAGTTCGGGAACAGGGGAGGCAGATACGCAGTATTTT. The rearrangement uses TRBV30 and TRBJ2-3, with D possibly matching TRBD1 (7 bases). This CDR3 region has 15 residues. Germline CDR1 is GTSNPN and CDR2 is SVGIG (reference sequence). The ends were cut back, 2 bases at V and 4 bases at J, with 16 bases in the middle.

The chain uses TRBV2 and TRBJ2-7; D possibly uses TRBD1 or TRBD2 (5 bases each). Germline V gene data show CDR1 as SNHLY and CDR2 as FYNNEI. Between the trimmed V and J ends, which lost 4 bases and 9 bases, there was a span of 13 bases. CDR3 length equals 12 residues. CDR3 loop: CASSAQGEVQYF. The DNA of the CDR3 is TGTGCCAGCAGTGCGCAGGGAGAGGTGCAGTACTTC. The whole variable domain, remainder taken from reference TRBV2 and TRBJ2-7, is EPEVTQTPSHQVTQMGQEVILRCVPISNHLYFYWYRQILGQKVEFLVSFYNNEISEKSEIFDDQFSVERPDGSNFTLKIRSTKLEDSAMYFCASSAQGEVQYFGPGTRLTVT.

This clonotype was seen at least ten times. The chain joins TRBV7-2 to TRBJ2-2; D is tentatively TRBD1 or TRBD2 (5 bases each). Trimming removed 6 bases at V and 2 bases at J, with 13 bases between. The CDR3 is 15 amino acids. The germline gives CDR1 SGHTA, CDR2 FQGNSA. The CDR3 loop is CASRSRDVNTGELFF. CDR3 DNA sequence: TGTGCCAGCAGAAGCCGGGACGTAAACACCGGGGAGCTGTTTTTT.

A few counts support this clonotype. The rearrangement joins TRBV6-1 to TRBJ1-4, with 8 bases fitting TRBD1. The CDR3 runs 14 residues. After removal of 5 bases from V and 10 bases from J, the junction contained 9 bases not matched to a gene. Germline V CDR1 and CDR2: MNHNS, SASEGT. The CDR3 DNA sequence: TGTGCCAGCAGTCAAGGACAGGGTGTGATAAAACTGTTTTTT. Translation gives CASSQGQGVIKLFF.

There are a few counts of this clonotype. The V and J genes are TRBV7-8 and TRBJ2-7; D uncertain. V gave up 0 bases and J gave up 7 bases, with 19 bases separating them. Germline lookup yields CDR1 SGHVS and CDR2 FQNEAQ. The CDR3 extends over 16 amino acids. CDR3 residues: CASSLASLEGSGEQYF. The CDR3 nucleotides read TGTGCCAGCAGCTTAGCGTCGCTAGAAGGTTCTGGGGAGCAGTACTTC.

J is TRBJ1-2 and V is TRBV3-1; TRBD1 is a possible D gene (5 bases). The CDR3 extends over 16 amino acids. In germline, CDR1 is LGHDT, CDR2 YNNKEL (reference sequence). The V end was cut by 0 bases, the J end by 2 bases, with 13 bases between. The DNA of the CDR3 is TGTGCCAGCAGCCAAGATTACGCCGGACAAAACTATGGCTACACCTTC. Residues: CASSQDYAGQNYGYTF.

To note about this clonotype: At one boundary the junction diverges from the germline segment, which might be a read error. The rearrangement uses TRBV6-2 or TRBV6-3 and TRBJ1-5; 9 nucleotides line up with TRBD1. Germline CDR1 and CDR2: MNHEY and SVGEGT. This CDR3 is 13 amino acids long. The CDR3 reads CACSGTGMVPQHF. In nucleotides, the CDR3 is TGTGCCTGCAGTGGGACAGGGATGGTGCCCCAGCATTTT.

This clonotype was recorded many times. The V call is TRBV6-2 or TRBV6-3, the J call TRBJ1-1; a possible D gene is TRBD1 (5 bases). Germline lookup yields CDR1 MNHEY and CDR2 SVGEGT. The CDR3 spans 14 residues. Trimming shortened V by 2 bases and J by 0 bases, and 7 bases separated the two germline ends. The CDR3 here is CASSYGGMNTEAFF. CDR3 nucleotide sequence: TGTGCCAGCAGTTACGGGGGAATGAACACTGAAGCTTTCTTT.

This chain links TRBV11-2 with TRBJ2-7; weak D call: TRBD1 (6 bases). The CDR3 has 14 amino acids. Germline CDR1 reads SGHAT; CDR2 reads FQNNGV. With 4 bases removed from V and 4 bases from J, the gap between germline ends came to 14 bases. CDR3 in amino acids: CASSSAQGKYEQYF. CDR3 nucleotides: TGTGCCAGCAGCTCAGCCCAGGGGAAGTACGAGCAGTACTTC.

The rearrangement links TRBV20-1 to TRBJ2-2; TRBD1 is a possible D gene (5 bases). The CDR3 extends over 12 amino acids. Germline V gene lookup returns CDR1 DFQATT and CDR2 SNEGSKA (reference sequence). The ends were cut back, 3 bases at V and 3 bases at J, with 5 bases in the middle. The CDR3 loop is CSARGHTGELFF. The CDR3 DNA sequence: TGCAGTGCTAGGGGGCACACCGGGGAGCTGTTTTTT.

A few counts support this clonotype. V and J are TRBV28 and TRBJ2-3; no firm D call. This CDR3 is built from 14 residues. Looked up from germline, CDR1 is MDHEN and CDR2 is SYDVKM. Trimming cost V 5 bases and J 4 bases, with 13 bases left between them. CDR3 region: CASSPRQDADTQYF. The CDR3 nucleotides read TGTGCCAGCAGTCCCCGACAAGATGCAGATACGCAGTATTTT.

This clonotype was observed at least ten times. The chain employs TRBV2 and TRBJ1-1, with D perhaps matching TRBD1 (6 bases). The CDR3 loop spans 12 amino acids. V lost 7 bases to trimming and J lost 8 bases, with 14 bases between them. Germline CDR1 is SNHLY and CDR2 is FYNNEI. The CDR3 region is CASTQGTAEAFF. The CDR3, as DNA: TGTGCCAGCACCCAGGGGACTGCGGAAGCTTTCTTT.

This clonotype was detected ten times or more. The CDR3: CASSFLASGRRYEQFF. The CDR3 DNA reads TGTGCCAGCAGTTTTTTGGCTAGCGGGAGGAGGTATGAGCAGTTCTTC. The chain carries TRBV28 and TRBJ2-1; 11 nucleotides align to TRBD2. The length of the CDR3 is 16 residues. V gave up 3 bases and J gave up 8 bases; unmatched junction bases: 9. From germline, CDR1 is MDHEN and CDR2 SYDVKM.

This clonotype was seen only a few times. The chain uses TRBV7-9 and TRBJ2-1; 10 positions match TRBD2. This CDR3 has 15 residues. Germline CDR1 reads SEHNR; CDR2 reads FQNEAQ (reference sequence). The junction had 5 bases not matched to a gene; V was cut back by 5 bases and J by 4 bases. CDR3 DNA: TGTGCCAGCAGCACCGGACTAGCGGAGTACAATGAGCAGTTCTTC. The encoded protein is CASSTGLAEYNEQFF.

Points on this clonotype: This may stem from a read error, because a much larger clone lies one nucleotide away. V and J are TRBV7-9 and TRBJ2-3; D remains unclear. Trimming removed 5 bases from V and 1 base from J, with 4 bases in between. The germline CDR1 and CDR2 sequences are SEHNR and FQNEAQ (reference sequence). The CDR3 is 12 amino acids. The CDR3 is CASSHRTDTQYF. CDR3 nucleotide sequence: TGTGCCAGCAGCCACCGCACAGATACGCAGTATTTT. The entire variable domain, with the rest obtained from reference TRBV7-9 and TRBJ2-3, is as follows: DTGVSQNPRHKITKRGQNVTFRCDPISEHNRLYWYRQTLGQGPEFLTYFQNEAQLEKSRLLSDRFSAERPKGSFSTLEIQRTEQGDSAMYLCASSHRTDTQYFGPGTRLTVL.

This clonotype appeared many times. V is TRBV28 and J is TRBJ1-1, with 7 bases fitting TRBD1. After removal of 2 bases from V and 8 bases from J, the junction contained 8 bases not matched to a gene. Per germline, CDR1 MDHEN and CDR2 SYDVKM. This CDR3 spans 14 amino acids. The CDR3: CASSLVGQTNEAFF. The CDR3 DNA is TGTGCCAGCAGTTTAGTGGGACAGACTAACGAAGCTTTCTTT.

The genes are TRBV29-1 and TRBJ2-3, with D unclear. Per germline, CDR1 SQVTM and CDR2 ANQGSEA. CDR3 length: 13 residues. The ends were cut back, 4 bases at V and 3 bases at J, with 11 bases in the middle. The CDR3 spells CSVGSRITDTQYF. For the CDR3, the DNA is TGCAGCGTTGGATCCAGGATAACAGATACGCAGTATTTT.

The chain employs TRBV11-2 and TRBJ2-2, with 11 bases identical to TRBD2. Losses at the gene ends were 4 bases for V and 5 bases for J; bases not matched to a gene: 12. CDR1 is SGHAT, CDR2 FQNNGV, per germline. The CDR3 covers 18 residues. DNA for the CDR3: TGTGCCAGCAGCTATAGGGGCCCGGGACTAGCGGAAACCGGGGAGCTGTTTTTT. Its translation is CASSYRGPGLAETGELFF.

The chain is built from TRBV6-2 or TRBV6-3 and TRBJ2-1, with D possibly called TRBD1 or TRBD2 (6 bases each). Germline V CDR1 and CDR2: MNHEY, SVGEGT. This CDR3 is built from 14 residues. The V and J ends lost 8 bases and 8 bases respectively, with 19 bases between them. The CDR3 sequence is CASQRGGLTDEQFF. In nucleotides, the CDR3 is TGTGCCAGCCAGAGAGGGGGGTTAACGGATGAGCAGTTCTTC.

This clonotype was seen more than once but under ten times. The chain uses TRBV20-1 and TRBJ2-1; 10 positions agree with TRBD2. The CDR3 sequence is 16 residues long. With V trimmed by 0 bases and J by 5 bases, 7 bases remained unmatched. Germline CDR1 DFQATT, CDR2 SNEGSKA (reference sequence). CDR3 DNA sequence: TGCAGTGCTAGAGATTTCCGACTAGCGGGTAACAATGAGCAGTTCTTC. Translated, it gives CSARDFRLAGNNEQFF.

This sequence joins TRBV2 and TRBJ2-1; TRBD1 matches at 10 bases. In germline, CDR1 is SNHLY, CDR2 FYNNEI. J was trimmed by 0 bases and V by 2 bases; bases with no gene match: 16. The CDR3 loop spans 21 amino acids. The CDR3 sequence is CASSENYLGTGAPSSYNEQFF. CDR3 DNA: TGTGCCAGCAGTGAAAATTACCTCGGGACAGGGGCCCCGAGCTCCTACAATGAGCAGTTCTTC. Using reference TRBV2 and TRBJ2-1 for the parts outside the CDR3, the full variable domain is EPEVTQTPSHQVTQMGQEVILRCVPISNHLYFYWYRQILGQKVEFLVSFYNNEISEKSEIFDDQFSVERPDGSNFTLKIRSTKLEDSAMYFCASSENYLGTGAPSSYNEQFFGPGTRLTVL.

This chain joins TRBV12-3 or TRBV12-4 and TRBJ2-5; TRBD1 matches 7 bases. V lost 5 bases to trimming and J lost 4 bases; unmatched junction nucleotides: 4. This CDR3 is 13 amino acids long. CDR3 sequence (DNA): TGTGCCAGCAGTGAACAGGGGCGAGAGACCCAGTACTTC. It specifies CASSEQGRETQYF.

In the case of this clonotype: A much larger clone lies one base from this, so it may be a read error. The chain uses TRBV7-9 and TRBJ2-1; D unclear. Germline V lookup: CDR1 SEHNR, CDR2 FQNEAQ (reference sequence). Deletions cut 1 base from V and 9 bases from J, with 4 bases between. The CDR3 loop spans 11 amino acids. The CDR3 sequence is CASSLVPEQFF. CDR3 DNA: TGTGCCAGCAGCTTAGTTCCTGAGCAGTTCTTC.